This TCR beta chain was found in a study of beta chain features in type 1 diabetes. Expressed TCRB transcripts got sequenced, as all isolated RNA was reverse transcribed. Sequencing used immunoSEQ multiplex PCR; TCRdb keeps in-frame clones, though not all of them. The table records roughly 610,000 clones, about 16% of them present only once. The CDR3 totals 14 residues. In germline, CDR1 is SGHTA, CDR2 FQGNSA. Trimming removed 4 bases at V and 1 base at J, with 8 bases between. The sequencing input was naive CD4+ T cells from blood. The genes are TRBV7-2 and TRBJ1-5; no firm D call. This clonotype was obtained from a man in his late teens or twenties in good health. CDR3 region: CASSSGWSNQPQHF. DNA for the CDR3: TGTGCCAGCAGCTCAGGATGGAGCAATCAGCCCCAGCATTTT.